Listed below are T cell receptor beta chains from one sample, sequenced in a study of T cell repertoires in cytomegalovirus infection. A single record per CDR3 protein comes from TCRdb applying MiXCR to the reads. Altogether a few hundred thousand distinct CDR3 sequences are present, under 25% being singletons, with the ten largest covering about 21%. For these TCRs, the target antigens are not known. The sequencing used cultured PBMCs, collected from culture after CMV antigen stimulation. These receptor sequences come from a human donor in good health (CMV status not recorded). Some clones in this sample may be carry-over from other donors' samples. CDR3s leave out the opening cysteine and the closing phenylalanine or tryptophan. The D gene is left open where the match is weak.

d_gene: -; j_gene: TRBJ2-1; v_gene: TRBV18; CDR3aa: ASSPRVSSGHNEQF
d_gene: -; j_gene: TRBJ2-3; v_gene: TRBV19; CDR3aa: ASSSRWDGTDTQY
d_gene: TRBD1; j_gene: TRBJ2-2; v_gene: TRBV20-1; CDR3aa: SARKIGQGDTGELF
d_gene: -; j_gene: TRBJ2-4; v_gene: TRBV7-4; CDR3aa: ASSHYNQAKNIQY
d_gene: -; j_gene: TRBJ1-5; v_gene: TRBV27; CDR3aa: ASSFGVGNQPQH
d_gene: -; j_gene: TRBJ1-3; v_gene: TRBV7-2; CDR3aa: ASSPTGNTIY
d_gene: TRBD2; j_gene: TRBJ2-3; v_gene: TRBV7-2; CDR3aa: ASRPAGGPTDTQY
d_gene: TRBD2; j_gene: TRBJ2-3; v_gene: TRBV9; CDR3aa: ASSAYSGGDTQY
d_gene: -; j_gene: TRBJ2-5; v_gene: TRBV6-2/TRBV6-3; CDR3aa: ASRTQGFETQY
d_gene: -; j_gene: TRBJ2-2; v_gene: TRBV28; CDR3aa: ASRSGFSGELF
d_gene: -; j_gene: TRBJ1-1; v_gene: TRBV2; CDR3aa: ASSESPRTGAWKAF
d_gene: TRBD2; j_gene: TRBJ2-3; v_gene: TRBV7-2; CDR3aa: ASSSGVRVTDTQY
d_gene: TRBD2; j_gene: TRBJ2-7; v_gene: TRBV10-3; CDR3aa: AIGVAGDNSYEQY
d_gene: -; j_gene: TRBJ1-1; v_gene: TRBV20-1; CDR3aa: SASAFLDTEAF
d_gene: -; j_gene: TRBJ1-1; v_gene: TRBV7-2; CDR3aa: ASSLVPGSNTEAF
d_gene: TRBD1; j_gene: TRBJ1-2; v_gene: TRBV11-2; CDR3aa: ASSPRTGSYGYT
d_gene: TRBD2; j_gene: TRBJ2-3; v_gene: TRBV7-9; CDR3aa: ASSSPTSGNPDTQY
d_gene: -; j_gene: TRBJ2-1; v_gene: TRBV24-1; CDR3aa: ATRPKQGGEQF
d_gene: TRBD2; j_gene: TRBJ2-1; v_gene: TRBV19; CDR3aa: ASSIANPSLAGVRNEQF
d_gene: -; j_gene: TRBJ2-7; v_gene: TRBV7-2; CDR3aa: ASSLGISYEQY
d_gene: -; j_gene: TRBJ2-5; v_gene: TRBV7-9; CDR3aa: ASSPPVGGETQY
d_gene: -; j_gene: TRBJ1-5; v_gene: TRBV15; CDR3aa: ATSGTGKNQPQH
d_gene: TRBD2; j_gene: TRBJ2-7; v_gene: TRBV7-8; CDR3aa: ASSFGLAGASYEQY
d_gene: TRBD1; j_gene: TRBJ2-4; v_gene: TRBV27; CDR3aa: ASKLTGVDIQY
d_gene: -; j_gene: TRBJ2-2; v_gene: TRBV7-2; CDR3aa: ASSLRDSNTGELF
d_gene: -; j_gene: TRBJ2-3; v_gene: TRBV2; CDR3aa: ASTPIVSTDTQY
d_gene: TRBD2; j_gene: TRBJ2-1; v_gene: TRBV7-6; CDR3aa: ASSLAPSGDGEQF
d_gene: TRBD2; j_gene: TRBJ2-6; v_gene: TRBV7-9; CDR3aa: ASRGLAGAWGANVLT
d_gene: TRBD1; j_gene: TRBJ1-2; v_gene: TRBV6-1; CDR3aa: AIRRGRGYGYT
d_gene: TRBD2; j_gene: TRBJ2-5; v_gene: TRBV18; CDR3aa: ASSPGSGRSETQY
d_gene: TRBD2; j_gene: TRBJ2-2; v_gene: TRBV20-1; CDR3aa: SARGLAGGGVRTGELF
d_gene: -; j_gene: TRBJ2-2; v_gene: TRBV12-3/TRBV12-4; CDR3aa: ATVATGELF
d_gene: -; j_gene: TRBJ2-1; v_gene: TRBV27; CDR3aa: ASSPLFRPDRGYNEQF
d_gene: -; j_gene: TRBJ1-2; v_gene: TRBV12-3/TRBV12-4; CDR3aa: ASSSGAGYSYT
d_gene: -; j_gene: TRBJ1-1; v_gene: TRBV6-2/TRBV6-3; CDR3aa: ASSHRWGMNTEAF
d_gene: TRBD2; j_gene: TRBJ2-7; v_gene: TRBV6-5; CDR3aa: ASSYSSPGLAVHEQY
d_gene: TRBD2; j_gene: TRBJ2-5; v_gene: TRBV20-1; CDR3aa: SAGLAVQETQY
d_gene: -; j_gene: TRBJ2-7; v_gene: TRBV7-9; CDR3aa: ASSHSNTVGANEQY
d_gene: -; j_gene: TRBJ2-7; v_gene: TRBV18; CDR3aa: ASSPDPTGTWKY
d_gene: -; j_gene: TRBJ2-1; v_gene: TRBV20-1; CDR3aa: SAETSGSAYNEQF
d_gene: TRBD2; j_gene: TRBJ2-1; v_gene: TRBV15; CDR3aa: ATRRGAAGGFNEQF
d_gene: TRBD1; j_gene: TRBJ2-1; v_gene: TRBV6-6; CDR3aa: ASSPPGQGSNEQF
d_gene: TRBD2; j_gene: TRBJ2-3; v_gene: TRBV7-2; CDR3aa: ASRPTSALSTDTQY
d_gene: TRBD1; j_gene: TRBJ1-2; v_gene: TRBV4-1; CDR3aa: ASSFTGTGEDGYT
d_gene: -; j_gene: TRBJ1-1; v_gene: TRBV5-4; CDR3aa: ASSHGGGGNMNTEAF
d_gene: TRBD2; j_gene: TRBJ2-1; v_gene: TRBV6-2/TRBV6-3; CDR3aa: ASSYSTGLAGPSSYNEQF